This T cell receptor beta chain was recorded in a study of cytomegalovirus exposure and HLA in healthy donors. Notes on the study in general: Researchers reportedly found TCR beta sequences accurately predicted most subjects' HLA-A and HLA-B alleles. Researchers reported that a few CMV-associated chains were confirmed in vitro as CMV antigen-specific.

Healthy donors of bone marrow made up the group. When sampled, the donors appeared nominally healthy, though they likely had unrecorded immune exposures. The CDR3 consists of 15 residues. The trim removed 5 bases at V and 2 bases at J, leaving 8 bases unmatched. Germline lookup yields CDR1 MNHEY and CDR2 SMNVEV (reference sequence). Primers for the PCR totalled 60 Vbeta and 13 Jbeta. The data were produced by immunoSEQ multiplex PCR, yet TCRdb's version contains in-frame clones alone and is incomplete. The sample yields 95,000 to 100,000 clones, approximately 77% seen once. In this sample, this clone turned up a few times. Its specificity is not known.

The sample consisted of PBMCs. The TCR comes from a female donor in good health and CMV-seronegative. The chain employs TRBV27 and TRBJ1-2, with 7 bases matching TRBD1. For the CDR3, the DNA is TGTGCCAGCAGTGCCCACAGGGGACGGAACTATGGCTACACCTTC. Translation gives CASSAHRGRNYGYTF.